Sequencing of this TCR beta chain was carried out in a study of post-analysis software for immune sequencing data. Across the study: The courses of disease that were included comprised relapsing-remitting, secondary progressive and progressive-relapsing multiple sclerosis.

Researchers reported that TCR beta cDNA libraries carried unique molecular identifiers. MiXCR, applied by TCRdb to the PCR reads, yields one record per CDR3 protein. The sample lists approximately 400,000 distinct CDR3 sequences, roughly 30% occurring once. The length of the CDR3 is 12 residues. V gave up 5 bases and J gave up 2 bases, with 9 bases separating them. Looked up from germline, CDR1 is DFQATT and CDR2 is SNEGSKA (reference sequence). Concerning this clonotype: Its antigen is not identified.

Study-wide findings and caveats: Comparison of patients with controls showed about 5 TRBV segments more frequent in patients, TRBV5-6, TRBV5-1 and TRBV20-1 among them. Controls significantly exceeded multiple sclerosis patients in normalized Chao1 diversity.

This chain joins TRBV20-1 and TRBJ1-2, with D possibly TRBD1 on 6 matching bases. The clonotype was recovered from a girl aged 5-17 years with multiple sclerosis. Sample: blood. The CDR3 DNA is TGCAGTGCTCACGGACAGAACTATGGCTACACCTTC. Its translation is CSAHGQNYGYTF.